This T cell receptor beta chain was recovered during a study of regulatory T cells in long-lasting Graves disease. Time point in this sample: newly diagnosed GD, antithyroid drugs for less than 3 months. From RNA extracted from PBMCs, the TCR library was made. This clonotype has a count of ten or more. The CDR3 covers 16 residues. Trimming cost V 1 base and J 4 bases, with 14 bases left between them. HTBI primers from iRepertoire and Arm-PCR of CDR3 regions yielded the TCR beta libraries. Using its own MiXCR run on the multiplex PCR reads, TCRdb lists one record per CDR3 protein. The sample shows roughly 530,000 distinct CDR3 sequences, 15% to 20% of them seen only once. A further study also used this sample, focusing on T cells in Graves' hyperthyroidism and ophthalmopathy.

Sequenced material: peripheral blood mononuclear cells (PBMCs), taken at new diagnosis, from a patient treated with antithyroid drugs. This chain links TRBV12-3 or TRBV12-4 with TRBJ1-5, with D hard to call. The sequence was collected from a woman aged 40-60 years with Graves disease. The CDR3 nucleotides are TGTGCCAGCAGTTTAGGGAGTTTTATGGGGAATCAGCCCCAGCATTTT. Its protein product is CASSLGSFMGNQPQHF.